Shown below are 5 T cell receptor beta chains from a single sample sequenced in a study of a mutant IDH1 vaccine in newly diagnosed glioma. Sample time point: week 23, last vaccination. Every single dose of the vaccine, 300 ug of mutant IDH1 20-mer peptide, came with topical imiquimod. For these receptors, no antigen is known. Method: immunoSEQ multiplex PCR; TCRdb's copy keeps in-frame clones and lacks some. Of 45,000 to 65,000 clones in the sample, roughly three quarters were seen once. The sequencing here drew on PBMCs, taken from a glioma patient whose treatment included an IDH1 peptide vaccine. These receptors came from a woman in her 40s with glioma. Some clones in this sample may be carry-over from other donors' samples.

The chain couples TRBV30 to TRBJ2-3, with a tentative D call TRBD1 (6 bases). This CDR3 has 12 residues. The germline gives CDR1 GTSNPN, CDR2 SVGIG (reference sequence). The V and J ends lost 4 bases and 1 base respectively, with 6 bases between them. CDR3 loop: CAWNRGTDTQYF. DNA for the CDR3: TGTGCCTGGAACAGGGGCACAGATACGCAGTATTTT.

The chain links TRBV7-2 to TRBJ2-3; 7 positions agree with TRBD2. The trim removed 0 bases at V and 5 bases at J, leaving 5 bases unmatched. The germline V gene has CDR1 SGHTA and CDR2 FQGNSA. The CDR3 totals 15 residues. This chain's CDR3 is CASSLATSRIDTQYF. CDR3 sequence (DNA): TGTGCCAGCAGCTTAGCGACTAGCCGGATAGATACGCAGTATTTT.

The chain uses TRBV6-4 and TRBJ2-5; D gene unclear. The CDR3 runs 15 residues. Germline values: CDR1 MRHNA, CDR2 SNTAGT. V was shortened by 3 bases and J by 1 base, with 12 bases between the two germline ends. CDR3 bases: TGTGCCAGCAGTGAAAATCCGGACGGCCAAGAGACCCAGTACTTC. Translated: CASSENPDGQETQYF.

This chain connects TRBV7-3 to TRBJ1-1; D ambiguous. The CDR3 is 12 amino acids. The germline V gene has CDR1 SGHTA and CDR2 FQGTGA. V lost 1 base to trimming and J lost 7 bases, with 7 bases between them. Written as DNA, the CDR3 is TGTGCCAGCAGCTTAATGCGGCTTGAAGCTTTCTTT. This codes for CASSLMRLEAFF.

This chain uses TRBV2 with TRBJ2-1; the match to TRBD2 covers 14 bases. Germline CDR1 reads SNHLY; CDR2 reads FYNNEI. J was trimmed by 4 bases and V by 5 bases; bases with no gene match: 7. There are 17 residues in the CDR3. The chain's CDR3 is CASSPEGLAGEYNEQFF. The CDR3 coding sequence is TGTGCCAGCAGTCCCGAGGGACTAGCGGGGGAGTACAATGAGCAGTTCTTC.